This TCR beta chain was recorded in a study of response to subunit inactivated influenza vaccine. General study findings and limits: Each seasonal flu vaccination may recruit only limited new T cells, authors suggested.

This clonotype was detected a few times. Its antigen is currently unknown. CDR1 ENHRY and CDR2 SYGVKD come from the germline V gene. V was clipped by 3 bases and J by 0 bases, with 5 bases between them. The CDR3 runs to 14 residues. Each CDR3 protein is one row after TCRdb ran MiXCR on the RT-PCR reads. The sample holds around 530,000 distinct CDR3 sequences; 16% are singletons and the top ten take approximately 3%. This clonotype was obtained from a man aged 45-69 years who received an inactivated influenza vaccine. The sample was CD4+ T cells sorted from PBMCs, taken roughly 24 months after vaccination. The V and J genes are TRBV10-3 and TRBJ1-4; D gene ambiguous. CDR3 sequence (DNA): TGTGCCATCAGTGACAGTGCAACTAATGAAAAACTGTTTTTT. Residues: CAISDSATNEKLFF.